Listed below are T cell receptor beta chains from one sample, sequenced in a study of cytomegalovirus exposure and HLA in healthy donors. The data were produced by immunoSEQ multiplex PCR, yet TCRdb's version contains in-frame clones alone and is incomplete. The table lists approximately 70,000 clones. The specimen was PBMCs. Receptor source: a woman aged 25-40 years in good health and CMV-seronegative. The CDR3 runs from the conserved cysteine through the conserved F or W. A D gene is named only where the DNA matches it firmly. The size of a clone is reported for some rows only, either as once, few or many, or as a class for expanded clones.

v_call: TRBV20-1; clone_size: .; d_call: .; j_call: TRBJ2-5; cdr3_nt: TGCAGTGAACTAGGAGGCGAGACCCAGTACTTC; cdr3_aa: CSELGGETQYF
v_call: TRBV5-1; clone_size: .; d_call: .; j_call: TRBJ2-1; cdr3_nt: TGCGCCAGCAGCTTGTCCCCTGCAGGGGCCTACAATGAGCAGTTCTTC; cdr3_aa: CASSLSPAGAYNEQFF
v_call: TRBV7-8; clone_size: .; d_call: .; j_call: TRBJ2-5; cdr3_nt: TGTGCCAGCAGCTTACGGGGGGCAGGAGAGACCCAGTACTTC; cdr3_aa: CASSLRGAGETQYF
v_call: TRBV30; clone_size: .; d_call: .; j_call: TRBJ1-3; cdr3_nt: TGTGCCTGGCAGATGGGAAACACCATATATTTT; cdr3_aa: CAWQMGNTIYF
v_call: TRBV20-1; clone_size: .; d_call: .; j_call: TRBJ2-7; cdr3_nt: TGCAGTGCTAGGGTCCTATACGAGCAGTACTTC; cdr3_aa: CSARVLYEQYF
v_call: TRBV27; clone_size: .; d_call: .; j_call: TRBJ2-3; cdr3_nt: TGTGCCAGCAGTTTTCGAAGCGGGAGCACAGATACGCAGTATTTT; cdr3_aa: CASSFRSGSTDTQYF
v_call: TRBV18; clone_size: .; d_call: .; j_call: TRBJ2-2; cdr3_nt: TGTGCCAGCTCACCAATGACAGGAGGGAACACCGGGGAGCTGTTTTTT; cdr3_aa: CASSPMTGGNTGELFF
v_call: TRBV7-9; clone_size: .; d_call: .; j_call: TRBJ1-1; cdr3_nt: TGTGCCAGCAGCCCCGGGTCACAGGGGAACACTGAAGCTTTCTTT; cdr3_aa: CASSPGSQGNTEAFF
v_call: TRBV28; clone_size: .; d_call: .; j_call: TRBJ1-1; cdr3_nt: TGTGCCAGCAGTTCAACCTCCAGGAACACTGAAGCTTTCTTT; cdr3_aa: CASSSTSRNTEAFF
v_call: TRBV13; clone_size: .; d_call: .; j_call: TRBJ2-7; cdr3_nt: TGTGCCAGCAGCGATGTGGATAACGCGGGTTTCCAGTACTTC; cdr3_aa: CASSDVDNAGFQYF
v_call: TRBV29-1; clone_size: .; d_call: TRBD2; j_call: TRBJ2-7; cdr3_nt: TGCAGCGTTGAAGATAAATCGCTAGCGGGACTATGCGCCTACGAGCAGTACTTC; cdr3_aa: CSVEDKSLAGLCAYEQYF
v_call: TRBV6-1; clone_size: .; d_call: .; j_call: TRBJ2-7; cdr3_nt: TGTGCCAGCAGGCCAGATCCAGGGTCCCCCTACGAGCAGTACTTC; cdr3_aa: CASRPDPGSPYEQYF
v_call: TRBV18; clone_size: .; d_call: TRBD2; j_call: TRBJ2-7; cdr3_nt: TGTGCCAGCTCGTCCCGACTAGCGGTCTCCTACGAGCAGTACTTC; cdr3_aa: CASSSRLAVSYEQYF
v_call: TRBV5-1; clone_size: .; d_call: TRBD1; j_call: TRBJ1-4; cdr3_nt: TGCGCCAGCAGCTTGGGAGACAGGGGGTTAGGTGAAAAACTGTTTTTT; cdr3_aa: CASSLGDRGLGEKLFF
v_call: TRBV27; clone_size: .; d_call: .; j_call: TRBJ2-3; cdr3_nt: TGTGCCAGCCAGACTAGAAACACAGATACGCAGTATTTT; cdr3_aa: CASQTRNTDTQYF
v_call: TRBV19; clone_size: .; d_call: TRBD1; j_call: TRBJ1-4; cdr3_nt: TGTGCCAGTAGTTCCTGGACAGGGGGAGATGAAAAACTGTTTTTT; cdr3_aa: CASSSWTGGDEKLFF
v_call: TRBV7-8; clone_size: medium-sized; d_call: .; j_call: TRBJ2-5; cdr3_nt: TGTGCCAGCAGCTTAGGTAGGTGGGGGGAGAAAGAGACCCAGTACTTC; cdr3_aa: CASSLGRWGEKETQYF
v_call: TRBV18; clone_size: .; d_call: TRBD2; j_call: TRBJ2-5; cdr3_nt: TGTGCCAGCTCACCACGTCAAGGGCTAGCGGGTTCCCAAGAGACCCAGTACTTC; cdr3_aa: CASSPRQGLAGSQETQYF
v_call: TRBV5-6; clone_size: .; d_call: .; j_call: TRBJ2-1; cdr3_nt: TGTGCCAGCAGCTCCCCTGTCAGGGAGGCCTACAATGAGCAGTTCTTC; cdr3_aa: CASSSPVREAYNEQFF
v_call: TRBV7-3; clone_size: .; d_call: .; j_call: TRBJ2-6; cdr3_nt: TGTGCCAGCAGCTTACCCCGGCTAGAGACTGGGGCCAACGTCCTGACTTTC; cdr3_aa: CASSLPRLETGANVLTF
v_call: TRBV6-6; clone_size: .; d_call: TRBD1; j_call: TRBJ2-7; cdr3_nt: TGTGCCAGCAGTATCCGACAGGGATTAGTGGCCTACGAGCAGTACTTC; cdr3_aa: CASSIRQGLVAYEQYF
v_call: TRBV23-1; clone_size: .; d_call: .; j_call: TRBJ2-7; cdr3_nt: TGCGCCAGCAGTCCGCACCGGCAGGGAAAACTGCAGTACTTC; cdr3_aa: CASSPHRQGKLQYF
v_call: TRBV19; clone_size: .; d_call: TRBD1; j_call: TRBJ1-5; cdr3_nt: TGTGCCAGTAGTAAGGGACAGGGGGCGAGAAGCAATCAGCCCCAGCATTTT; cdr3_aa: CASSKGQGARSNQPQHF
v_call: TRBV25-1; clone_size: .; d_call: .; j_call: TRBJ2-4; cdr3_nt: TGTGCCAGCAGTGAACAGAGGTTAGCCAAAAACATTCAGTACTTC; cdr3_aa: CASSEQRLAKNIQYF
v_call: TRBV30; clone_size: .; d_call: .; j_call: TRBJ1-1; cdr3_nt: TGTGCCTGGAGTTTCCAGGGTCCCACTGAAGCTTTCTTT; cdr3_aa: CAWSFQGPTEAFF
v_call: TRBV29-1; clone_size: .; d_call: .; j_call: TRBJ2-2; cdr3_nt: TGCAGCGTCCCATCTAGGGGGAACACCGGGGAGCTGTTTTTT; cdr3_aa: CSVPSRGNTGELFF
v_call: TRBV4-1; clone_size: .; d_call: TRBD1; j_call: TRBJ1-2; cdr3_nt: TGCGCCAGCAGCCAAGATCGGGGACAGCCCTATGGCTACACCTTC; cdr3_aa: CASSQDRGQPYGYTF
v_call: TRBV6-5; clone_size: .; d_call: .; j_call: TRBJ2-7; cdr3_nt: TGTGCCAGCAGTTACTTTAGCGGAAGCTCCTACGAGCAGTACTTC; cdr3_aa: CASSYFSGSSYEQYF